The present TCR beta chain was sequenced within a study of OX40 agonist ivuxolimab in advanced cancers. At the level of the study: The drug used for patients, ivuxolimab, was an agonistic anti-OX40 (CD134) antibody. The study, taken as a whole, reports: By week 6 at 0.1 to 3.0 mg/kg, blood CD4+ and CD8+ T cells had expanded clonally. On average, CD8+ T cells showed a greater number of expanded clones than CD4+. Several nonresponders also turned out to have low normalized T-cell clonal expansion.

On this clone: The target antigen is unknown.

This table comes from immunoSEQ multiplex PCR, and its TCRdb copy is limited to in-frame clones, with some not included. The sample records 85,000 to 95,000 clones, around nine tenths being singletons. The TCR comes from an adult with an advanced solid tumor such as melanoma, head and neck, liver or kidney cancer. Sequencing was performed on CD4+ or CD8+ T cells sorted from blood, taken in a trial of the OX40 agonist ivuxolimab.

The CDR3 nucleotides read TGTGCCAGCTCACCGGGTTTCGCAGAATCCTACGAGCAGTACTTC. It codes for CASSPGFAESYEQYF. V and J are TRBV18 and TRBJ2-7, with D hard to call. The CDR3 has 15 residues. V lost 3 bases and J 1 base, leaving 13 bases between the germline ends. From germline, CDR1 is KGHSH and CDR2 LQKENI. The whole variable domain, remainder taken from reference TRBV18 and TRBJ2-7, is NAGVMQNPRHLVRRRGQEARLRCSPMKGHSHVYWYRQLPEEGLKFMVYLQKENIIDESGMPKERFSAEFPKEGPSILRIQQVVRGDSAAYFCASSPGFAESYEQYFGPGTRLTVT.